This T cell receptor beta chain was captured by sequencing in a study of molecular identifiers for immune sequencing clone quantification. TCRdb used MiXCR to reprocess the PCR reads, holding one entry per CDR3 protein. The repertoire holds about 510,000 distinct CDR3 sequences, with 25% as singletons. Overall study results and limits: Among 800,000 to 1,000,000 naive cells, as was reported, spiked Jurkat TCR RNA from one cell was detectable.

The V gene's germline CDR1 is KGHSH and CDR2 LQKENI. The V and J ends lost 6 bases and 1 base respectively, with 10 bases between them. The CDR3 length is 14 residues. Regarding this clonotype: Its antigen is unidentified.

Sequencing was done on a sample of naive CD8+ T cells from blood, with Jurkat cell RNA spiked in. Subset of the sample: FACS-sorted CD8+CD4-CCR7+CD45RA+ naive T cells. This sequence originates from a human donor in good health. Some libraries in this study had Jurkat cell RNA spiked in. The chain couples TRBV18 to TRBJ1-3; D is ambiguous. This CDR3 reads CASSPDLSGNTIYF. CDR3 DNA sequence: TGTGCCAGCTCCCCGGATTTGTCTGGAAACACCATATATTTT.